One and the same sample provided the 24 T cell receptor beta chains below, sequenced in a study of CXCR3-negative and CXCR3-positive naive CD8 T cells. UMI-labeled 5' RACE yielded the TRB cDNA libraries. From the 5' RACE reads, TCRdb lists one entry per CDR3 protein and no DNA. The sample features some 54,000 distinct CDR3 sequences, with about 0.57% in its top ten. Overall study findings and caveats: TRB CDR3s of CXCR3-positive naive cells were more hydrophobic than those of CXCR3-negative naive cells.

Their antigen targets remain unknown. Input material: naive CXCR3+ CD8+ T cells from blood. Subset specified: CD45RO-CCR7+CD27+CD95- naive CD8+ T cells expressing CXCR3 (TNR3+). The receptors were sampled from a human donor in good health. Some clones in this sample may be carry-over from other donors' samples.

The CDR3 here is CASSVPGDSEAFF. This chain links TRBV7-9 with TRBJ1-1; TCRdb's D call, TRBD1, is unchecked because there is no DNA. Germline-derived CDR1 and CDR2 are SEHNR and FQNEAQ (reference sequence). The CDR3 consists of 13 residues.

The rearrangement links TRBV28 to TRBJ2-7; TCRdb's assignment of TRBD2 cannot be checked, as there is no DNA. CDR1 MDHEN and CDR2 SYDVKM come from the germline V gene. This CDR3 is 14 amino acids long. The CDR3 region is CASSLLVIGYEQYF.

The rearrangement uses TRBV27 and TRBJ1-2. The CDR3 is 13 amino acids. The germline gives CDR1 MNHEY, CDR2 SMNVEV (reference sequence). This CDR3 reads CASSLNRVYGYTF.

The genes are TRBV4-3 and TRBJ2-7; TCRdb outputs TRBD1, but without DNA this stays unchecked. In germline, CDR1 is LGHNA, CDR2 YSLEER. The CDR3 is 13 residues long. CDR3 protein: CASSARTAYEQYF.

CDR3: CASSSLGLSGDTGELFF. V and J are TRBV28 and TRBJ2-2; TCRdb returns TRBD2, unconfirmable since there is no DNA. CDR1 and CDR2 from the germline V gene are MDHEN and SYDVKM. The CDR3 extends over 17 amino acids.

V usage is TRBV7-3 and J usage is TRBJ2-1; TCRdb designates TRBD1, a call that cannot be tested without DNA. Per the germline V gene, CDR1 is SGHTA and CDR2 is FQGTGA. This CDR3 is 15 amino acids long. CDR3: CASSLNQSPLNEQFF.

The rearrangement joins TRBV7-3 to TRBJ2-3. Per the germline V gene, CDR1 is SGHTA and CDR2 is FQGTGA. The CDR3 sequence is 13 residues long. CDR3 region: CASSEISTDTQYF.

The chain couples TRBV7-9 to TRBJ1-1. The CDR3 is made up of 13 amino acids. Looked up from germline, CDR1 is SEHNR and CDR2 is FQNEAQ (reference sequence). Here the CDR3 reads CASSLPSHTEAFF.

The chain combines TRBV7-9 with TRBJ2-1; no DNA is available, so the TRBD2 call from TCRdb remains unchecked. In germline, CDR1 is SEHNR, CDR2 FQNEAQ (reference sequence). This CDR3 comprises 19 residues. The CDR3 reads CASSRPHRAPGLDYNEQFF.

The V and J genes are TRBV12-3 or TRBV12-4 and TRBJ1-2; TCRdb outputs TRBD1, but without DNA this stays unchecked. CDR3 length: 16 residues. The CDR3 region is CASSLAAAGTPYGYTF.

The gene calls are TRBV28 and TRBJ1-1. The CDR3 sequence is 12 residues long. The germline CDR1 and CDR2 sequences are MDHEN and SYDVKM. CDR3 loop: CASSQMNTEAFF.

The CDR3: CASSQGQVDLSEQFF. The rearrangement uses TRBV5-5 and TRBJ2-1; TCRdb's D gene call, TRBD1, goes unchecked for lack of DNA. The CDR3 runs to 15 residues. From germline, CDR1 is SGHKS and CDR2 YYEKEE (reference sequence).

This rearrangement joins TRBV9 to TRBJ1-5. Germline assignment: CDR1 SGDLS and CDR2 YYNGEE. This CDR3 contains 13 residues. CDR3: CASSVGVDQPQHF.

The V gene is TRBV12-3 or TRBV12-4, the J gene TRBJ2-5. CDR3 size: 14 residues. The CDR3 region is CASSFETSKETQYF.

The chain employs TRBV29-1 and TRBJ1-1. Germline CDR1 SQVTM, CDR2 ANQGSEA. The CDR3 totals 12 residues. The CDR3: CSTWKSDTEAFF.

The CDR3 loop reads CASSSTGRNQPQHF. The J gene is TRBJ1-5, the V gene TRBV28. This CDR3 region has 14 residues. Germline V gene data show CDR1 as MDHEN and CDR2 as SYDVKM.

CDR3 residues: CAISDTGVRNQPQHF. The J gene is TRBJ1-5, the V gene TRBV10-3; TCRdb returns TRBD1, unconfirmable since there is no DNA. The CDR3 spans 15 residues. The germline V gene has CDR1 ENHRY and CDR2 SYGVKD.

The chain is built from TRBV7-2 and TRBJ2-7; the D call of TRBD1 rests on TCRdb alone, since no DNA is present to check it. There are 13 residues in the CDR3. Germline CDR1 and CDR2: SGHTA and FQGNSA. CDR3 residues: CASSFTGFYEQYF.

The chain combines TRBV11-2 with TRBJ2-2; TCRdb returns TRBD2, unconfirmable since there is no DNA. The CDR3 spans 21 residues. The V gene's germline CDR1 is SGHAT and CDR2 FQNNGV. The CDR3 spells CASSLTGSLTAGGSNTGELFF.

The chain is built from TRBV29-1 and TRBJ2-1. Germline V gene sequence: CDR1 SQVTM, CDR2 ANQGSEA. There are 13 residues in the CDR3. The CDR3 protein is CSVGLSSYNEQFF.

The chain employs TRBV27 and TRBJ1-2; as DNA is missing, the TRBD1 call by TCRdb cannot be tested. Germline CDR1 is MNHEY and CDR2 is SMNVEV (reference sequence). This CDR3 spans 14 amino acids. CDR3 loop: CASSDSIVTYGYTF.

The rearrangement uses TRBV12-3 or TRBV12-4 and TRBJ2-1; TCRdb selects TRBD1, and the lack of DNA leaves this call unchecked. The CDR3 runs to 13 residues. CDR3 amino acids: CASSPPIYNEQFF.

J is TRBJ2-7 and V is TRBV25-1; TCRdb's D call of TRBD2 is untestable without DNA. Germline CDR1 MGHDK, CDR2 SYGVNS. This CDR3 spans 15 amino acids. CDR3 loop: CASSERRAGSYEQYF.

The CDR3 here is CASSSGLAGLTTDTQYF. The rearrangement links TRBV7-2 to TRBJ2-3; TCRdb gives TRBD2 as the D gene, but with no DNA this cannot be confirmed. Germline CDR1 SGHTA, CDR2 FQGNSA. The CDR3 spans 17 residues.